The subject of this entry is one T cell receptor beta chain. Genomic DNA belonging to each subset was distributed in equal measure over several immunoSEQ plates. Sequencing used immunoSEQ multiplex PCR; TCRdb keeps in-frame clones, though not all of them. The table records 600,000 or so clones, 85% to 95% of them present only once. The V gene end was trimmed by 4 bases and the J gene end by 3 bases; junction bases not matched to a gene: 11. The germline V gene has CDR1 MGHRA and CDR2 YSYEKL. The CDR3 runs to 17 residues. As defined, naive CD8 cells were CD45RO-negative and positively selected for CCR7, with terminally differentiated effector memory CD45RA+ cells excluded. Adult donors, all healthy and HIV-negative, had no recent acute infections or vaccinations. Donors were Caucasian adults residing in Nashville, Tennessee, USA. The source of the sample is a study of shared clonotypes between healthy human individuals. Study-level information: The plates for each donor numbered three CD4 naive, three CD4 memory, two CD8 naive and one CD8 memory.

Sequences were obtained from naive CD8+ T cells sorted from blood. The origin of this receptor is a woman aged 25 to 39 in good health. The J gene is TRBJ2-1, the V gene TRBV4-1, with 8 bases matching TRBD2. CDR3 in DNA: TGCGCCAGCAGCCTCCTTCGGGGGGGGGTTGACTACAATGAGCAGTTCTTC. It is translated as CASSLLRGGVDYNEQFF.